The 8 T cell receptor beta chains reported below all come from one sample, sequenced in a study of CD8+ T cells in alopecia areata. After isolation, RNA underwent reverse transcription to generate cDNA as the sequencing template. Clones were read by immunoSEQ multiplex PCR, and TCRdb kept only the in-frame ones, dropping some. The sample holds 98,000 or so clones; about 64% are singletons and the top ten take roughly a sixth. Treatment specified: oral pan-JAK inhibitor, 5-10 mg twice daily. The material was CD8+ T cells sorted from blood, obtained at week 4, from a patient treated with tofacitinib. The origin of the receptors is a human donor with alopecia areata.

The V call is TRBV29-1, the J call TRBJ1-1, with D uncertain. Looked up from germline, CDR1 is SQVTM and CDR2 is ANQGSEA. The CDR3 spans 13 residues. Trimming took off 3 bases at V and 0 bases at J, with 8 bases between the two ends. The CDR3 loop is CSVEPELNTEAFF. The CDR3 region has the DNA TGCAGCGTTGAGCCAGAACTGAACACTGAAGCTTTCTTT.

The V and J genes are TRBV5-1 and TRBJ1-2, with no clear D. This CDR3 contains 12 residues. Trimming took 7 bases from V and 10 from J, leaving 17 bases between them. The germline gives CDR1 SGHRS, CDR2 YFSETQ. The CDR3 DNA sequence: TGCGCCAGCGGCCATGATCAGAATGACTACACCTTC. Translating it yields CASGHDQNDYTF. The complete variable domain, with remaining parts taken from reference TRBV5-1 and TRBJ1-2, reads KAGVTQTPRYLIKTRGQQVTLSCSPISGHRSVSWYQQTPGQGLQFLFEYFSETQRNKGNFPGRFSGRQFSNSRSEMNVSTLELGDSALYLCASGHDQNDYTFGSGTRLTVV.

The chain uses TRBV29-1 and TRBJ2-7; D gene uncertain. The CDR3 contains 10 residues. Trimming removed 6 bases from V and 1 base from J, with 4 bases in between. Germline V gives CDR1 SQVTM, CDR2 ANQGSEA. Here the CDR3 DNA reads TGCAGCGTCGGGTCCTACGAGCAGTACTTC. Amino acid sequence: CSVGSYEQYF.

The V call is TRBV7-9, the J call TRBJ1-4; TRBD1 aligns across 9 bases. V gave up 3 bases and J gave up 5 bases; unmatched junction bases: 1. This CDR3 has 14 residues. In germline, CDR1 is SEHNR, CDR2 FQNEAQ (reference sequence). This chain's CDR3 is CASSFGQGNEKLFF. The CDR3 nucleotides read TGTGCCAGCAGCTTCGGACAGGGGAATGAAAAACTGTTTTTT.

J is TRBJ2-3 and V is TRBV27; D not resolved. This CDR3 comprises 14 residues. V was trimmed by 0 bases and J by 4 bases, leaving 8 bases between them. Germline values: CDR1 MNHEY, CDR2 SMNVEV (reference sequence). The CDR3 DNA reads TGTGCCAGCAGTTTATCGTGGGGTCCAGATACGCAGTATTTT. This translates into CASSLSWGPDTQYF.

This chain joins TRBV6-5 and TRBJ2-5, with 7 bases that match TRBD1. The CDR3 has 15 residues. The V segment lost 8 bases and the J segment 1 base; nucleotides outside the gene matches: 10. CDR1 is MNHEY and CDR2 is SVGAGI in the germline V gene. CDR3 nucleotide sequence: TGTGCCAGCTACCCCACAGGGGCAGCCCAAGAGACCCAGTACTTC. This sequence encodes CASYPTGAAQETQYF.

The genes are TRBV5-1 and TRBJ2-5, with TRBD2 identical over 7 bases. This CDR3 comprises 14 residues. J gave up 4 bases and V 4 bases, and 7 bases lay outside the gene matches. Germline-derived CDR1 and CDR2 are SGHRS and YFSETQ. CDR3 sequence reads: CASSDAGVGETQYF. CDR3 in DNA: TGCGCCAGCAGCGATGCGGGAGTCGGAGAGACCCAGTACTTC. The whole variable domain, filled in from reference TRBV5-1 and TRBJ2-5, reads KAGVTQTPRYLIKTRGQQVTLSCSPISGHRSVSWYQQTPGQGLQFLFEYFSETQRNKGNFPGRFSGRQFSNSRSEMNVSTLELGDSALYLCASSDAGVGETQYFGPGTRLLVL.

This clone was counted between two and nine times. The gene calls are TRBV29-1 and TRBJ1-1; D gene unclear. CDR3 length equals 18 residues. Looked up from germline, CDR1 is SQVTM and CDR2 is ANQGSEA. V was clipped by 0 bases and J by 0 bases, with 20 bases between them. The CDR3 region has the DNA TGCAGCGTTGAAGATATGAGCAGGCGACGGGGATTGAACACTGAAGCTTTCTTT. Protein sequence: CSVEDMSRRRGLNTEAFF.